This TCR beta chain emerged from a study of OX40 agonist ivuxolimab in advanced cancers. Blood specimens came from baseline, cycle 4 day 1, and cycle 7 day 1. This CDR3 contains 17 residues. With V trimmed by 4 bases and J by 1 base, 4 bases remained unmatched. Looked up from germline, CDR1 is MDHEN and CDR2 is SYDVKM. Profiling relied on immunoSEQ multiplex PCR, and the TCRdb table lists in-frame clones only, not all of them. The sample contains around 70,000 clones, 75% to 90% of which appear only once. The sequence came from an adult with an advanced solid tumor such as melanoma, head and neck, liver or kidney cancer. J is TRBJ2-6 and V is TRBV28, with 10 bases matching TRBD1. This specimen was CD4+ or CD8+ T cells sorted from blood, taken in a trial of the OX40 agonist ivuxolimab. The CDR3 loop reads CASSSGTGESGANVLTF. DNA of the CDR3: TGTGCCAGCAGTTCCGGGACAGGGGAATCTGGGGCCAACGTCCTGACTTTC.